Shown below are 9 T cell receptor beta chains from a single sample sequenced in a study of blood T cell repertoires in COVID-19. TCRdb keeps only in-frame clones here, not all; method: immunoSEQ multiplex PCR. The sample includes about 530,000 clones, 70% to 90% seen only once; the top ten take 7.5% to 9.5%. The sample consisted of peripheral blood. These receptors all stem from a woman in her forties or fifties with COVID-19, enrolled during active disease.

V usage is TRBV6-5 and J usage is TRBJ2-2, with TRBD1 identical over 8 bases. The germline V gene encodes CDR1 MNHEY and CDR2 SVGAGI. V trimming: 7 bases; J trimming: 9 bases; junction bases outside the gene matches: 1. The CDR3 covers 11 residues. For the CDR3, the DNA is TGTGCCAGCACCAGGGGGCGGGAGCTGTTTTTT. Translation: CASTRGRELFF.

The chain links TRBV19 to TRBJ1-2; a possible D gene is TRBD1 (5 bases). Germline V gives CDR1 LNHDA, CDR2 SQIVND (reference sequence). The CDR3 is 12 residues long. V lost 3 bases and J 3 bases, leaving 5 bases between the germline ends. CDR3 region: CASSMTDYGYTF. The CDR3 DNA reads as TGTGCCAGTAGTATGACAGACTATGGCTACACCTTC. Based on the CDR3 plus reference TRBV19 and TRBJ1-2, the full variable domain is DGGITQSPKYLFRKEGQNVTLSCEQNLNHDAMYWYRQDPGQGLRLIYYSQIVNDFQKGDIAEGYSVSREKKESFPLTVTSAQKNPTAFYLCASSMTDYGYTFGSGTRLTVV.

The chain recombines TRBV27 with TRBJ1-1; 8 nucleotides match TRBD1. V dropped 6 bases and J dropped 0; count of bases not matched to a gene: 6. Germline CDR1 is MNHEY and CDR2 is SMNVEV (reference sequence). The CDR3 has 15 residues. The CDR3 is CASRERTGMNTEAFF. CDR3 DNA sequence: TGTGCCAGCAGGGAAAGGACAGGGATGAACACTGAAGCTTTCTTT.

The chain combines TRBV12-3 or TRBV12-4 with TRBJ2-2; the D gene is possibly TRBD2 (6 bases). The CDR3 contains 13 residues. The V end lost 5 bases, the J end lost 9 bases, and 13 bases lay between the germline ends. CDR3 DNA: TGTGCCAGCAGTCGTACCGGGACTCGGGAGCTGTTTTTT. It is translated as CASSRTGTRELFF.

This clone was seen just once. This sequence joins TRBV2 and TRBJ2-1, with D perhaps TRBD1 (5 bases). The CDR3 has 12 residues. The V and J ends lost 9 bases and 4 bases respectively, with 10 bases between them. Germline lookup yields CDR1 SNHLY and CDR2 FYNNEI. CDR3 bases: TGTGCCAGTCTAGGGGCATACAATGAGCAGTTCTTC. It translates to CASLGAYNEQFF.

This clone was seen more than once but under ten times. The J gene is TRBJ1-5, the V gene TRBV19; D gene unclear. Deletions cut 3 bases from V and 7 bases from J, with 16 bases between. CDR3 length: 15 residues. The germline V gene has CDR1 LNHDA and CDR2 SQIVND (reference sequence). In nucleotides, the CDR3 is TGTGCCAGTAGTATTCAAAGCGGGGTATCGCAGCCCCAGCATTTT. Translated: CASSIQSGVSQPQHF.

This chain uses TRBV28 with TRBJ2-7; D might be TRBD1 (5 bases). Germline assignment: CDR1 MDHEN and CDR2 SYDVKM. Trimming pared 0 bases from V and 12 bases from J, leaving 30 bases between. The length of the CDR3 is 18 residues. The CDR3 protein is CASSLWPLGTNQGRIMYF. In DNA, the CDR3 is TGTGCCAGCAGTTTATGGCCCCTCGGAACGAATCAGGGAAGGATTATGTACTTC.

This chain connects TRBV5-6 to TRBJ1-3, with TRBD1 matching 7 bases. This CDR3 region has 15 residues. Trimming removed 3 bases from V and 4 bases from J; junction bases left unmatched: 7. Looked up from germline, CDR1 is SGHDT and CDR2 is YYEEEE. Here the CDR3 reads CASSSLWGQGNTIYF. The DNA of the CDR3 is TGTGCCAGCAGCTCTCTTTGGGGACAGGGAAACACCATATATTTT.

The rearrangement links TRBV27 to TRBJ2-2; 9 nucleotides match TRBD1. CDR3 length: 15 residues. V gave up 8 bases and J gave up 4 bases; unmatched junction bases: 8. Germline CDR1 is MNHEY and CDR2 is SMNVEV (reference sequence). CDR3 loop: CASHEQGAVTGELFF. The CDR3 nucleotides are TGTGCCAGCCACGAACAGGGGGCAGTCACCGGGGAGCTGTTTTTT.